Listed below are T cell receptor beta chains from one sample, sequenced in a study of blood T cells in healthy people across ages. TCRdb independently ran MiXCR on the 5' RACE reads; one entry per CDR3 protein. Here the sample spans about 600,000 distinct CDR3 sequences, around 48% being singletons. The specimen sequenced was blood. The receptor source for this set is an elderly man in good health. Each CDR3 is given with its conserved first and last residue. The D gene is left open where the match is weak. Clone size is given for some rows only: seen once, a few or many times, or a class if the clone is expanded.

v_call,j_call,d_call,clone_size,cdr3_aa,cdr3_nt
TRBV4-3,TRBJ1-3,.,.,CASSRTTGPSGNTIYF,TGCGCCAGCAGCCGAACGACAGGACCCTCTGGAAACACCATATATTTT
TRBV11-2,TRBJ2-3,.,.,CATVGGSTDTQYF,TGTGCCACCGTAGGGGGGAGCACAGATACGCAGTATTTT
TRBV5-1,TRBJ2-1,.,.,CASSRIGQRLYNEQFF,TGCGCCAGCAGTCGCATTGGGCAGAGACTGTACAATGAGCAGTTCTTC
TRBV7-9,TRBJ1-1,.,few,CASSPSGQLNTEAFF,TGTGCCAGCAGCCCTTCCGGACAGCTGAACACTGAAGCTTTCTTT
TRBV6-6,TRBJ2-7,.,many,CASGIGTFEQYF,TGTGCCAGCGGCATAGGGACTTTCGAGCAGTACTTC
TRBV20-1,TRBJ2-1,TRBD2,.,CSATSSGKFDNEQFF,TGCAGTGCAACTTCTAGCGGGAAGTTCGACAATGAGCAGTTCTTC
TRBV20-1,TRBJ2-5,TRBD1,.,CSARAPGDRGIGTQYF,TGCAGTGCTAGAGCCCCTGGGGACAGGGGTATTGGGACCCAGTACTTC
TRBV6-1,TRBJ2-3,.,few,CASSAPGTAGADTQYF,TGTGCCAGCAGTGCCCCCGGGACCGCCGGGGCAGATACGCAGTATTTT
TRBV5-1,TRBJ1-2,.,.,CASSWTESSNYGYTF,TGCGCCAGCAGCTGGACAGAGTCTTCTAACTATGGCTACACCTTC
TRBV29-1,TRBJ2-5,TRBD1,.,CSAARDRGPETQYF,TGCAGCGCCGCCCGGGACAGGGGGCCTGAGACCCAGTACTTC
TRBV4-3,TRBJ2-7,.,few,CASSPSRGVPYEQYF,TGCGCCAGCAGCCCCTCTAGGGGCGTCCCCTACGAGCAGTACTTC
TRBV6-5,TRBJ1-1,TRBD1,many,CASNTGARTEAFF,TGTGCCAGCAATACAGGGGCGAGGACTGAAGCTTTCTTT
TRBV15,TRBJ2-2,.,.,CATSSPIRANTGELFF,TGTGCCACCAGCAGCCCCATCAGGGCCAACACTGGGGAGCTGTTTTTT
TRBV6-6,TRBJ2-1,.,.,CASSYGSEQFF,TGTGCCAGCAGTTACGGATCTGAGCAGTTCTTC
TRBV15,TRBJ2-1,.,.,CATSTEGEQFF,TGTGCCACCAGCACTGAGGGTGAGCAGTTCTTC
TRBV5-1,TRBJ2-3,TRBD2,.,CASSFTSGSGADTQYF,TGCGCCAGCAGCTTCACTAGCGGGAGCGGGGCAGATACGCAGTATTTT
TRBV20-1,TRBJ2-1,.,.,CSARDGRGSSYNEQFF,TGCAGTGCTAGAGATGGAAGAGGGAGCTCCTACAATGAGCAGTTCTTC
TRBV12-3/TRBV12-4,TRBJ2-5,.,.,CASSLMGGRGETQYF,TGTGCCAGCAGTTTAATGGGGGGCCGAGGGGAGACCCAGTACTTC
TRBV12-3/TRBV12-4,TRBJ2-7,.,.,CASSPWDSLARSSYEQYF,TGTGCCAGCAGTCCTTGGGACAGCCTAGCGAGAAGCTCCTACGAGCAGTACTTC
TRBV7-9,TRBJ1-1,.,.,CASSLQEQNTEAFF,TGTGCCAGCAGCTTACAGGAACAGAACACTGAAGCTTTCTTT
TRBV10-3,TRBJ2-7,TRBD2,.,CAISASAGGHEQYF,TGTGCCATCAGTGCGTCGGCGGGGGGCCACGAGCAGTACTTC
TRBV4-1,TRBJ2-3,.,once,CASSRGTLITDTQYF,TGCGCCAGCAGCCGCGGGACACTGATCACAGATACGCAGTATTTT
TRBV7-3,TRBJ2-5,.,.,CASSLSGLGETQYF,TGTGCCAGCAGCTTATCGGGACTTGGAGAGACCCAGTACTTC
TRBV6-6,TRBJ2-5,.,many,CASSHGRKSQETQYF,TGTGCCAGCAGCCACGGACGGAAAAGCCAAGAGACCCAGTACTTC
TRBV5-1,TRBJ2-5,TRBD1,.,CASRTGFEETQYF,TGCGCCAGCAGGACAGGGTTTGAAGAGACCCAGTACTTC
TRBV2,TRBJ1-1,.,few,CASSEALGTEAFF,TGTGCCAGCAGTGAAGCTTTGGGCACTGAAGCTTTCTTT
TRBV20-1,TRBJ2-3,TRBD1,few,CSATDRGLADTQYF,TGCAGTGCCACCGACAGGGGGCTTGCAGATACGCAGTATTTT
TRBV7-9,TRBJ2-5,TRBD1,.,CASSLVGQGMETQYF,TGTGCCAGCAGCTTAGTAGGACAGGGGATGGAGACCCAGTACTTC
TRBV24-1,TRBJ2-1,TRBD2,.,CATSGGTSGVYNEQFF,TGTGCCACCAGTGGTGGGACTAGCGGGGTCTACAATGAGCAGTTCTTC
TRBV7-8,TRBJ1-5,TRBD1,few,CASSLDVGQGSQPQHF,TGTGCCAGCAGCTTAGACGTGGGACAGGGTAGTCAGCCCCAGCATTTT
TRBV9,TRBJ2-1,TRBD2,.,CASSVTSGRANEQFF,TGTGCCAGCAGCGTAACTAGCGGGAGGGCCAATGAGCAGTTCTTC
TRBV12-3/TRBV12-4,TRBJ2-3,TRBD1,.,CASSLRTGTSDTQYF,TGTGCCAGCAGTTTACGGACAGGGACCTCAGATACGCAGTATTTT
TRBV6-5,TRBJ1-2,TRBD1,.,CTSSSPGGSSGNTF,TGTACCAGCAGTTCCCCAGGGGGCTCCTCTGGCAACACCTTC
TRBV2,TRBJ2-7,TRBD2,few,CASNLAGGYEQYF,TGTGCCAGCAATCTAGCGGGTGGCTACGAGCAGTACTTC
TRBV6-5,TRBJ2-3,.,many,CASSFDGGEDTQYF,TGTGCCAGCAGTTTCGACGGGGGAGAAGATACGCAGTATTTT
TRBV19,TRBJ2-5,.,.,CASQPPGAQVETQYF,TGTGCCAGCCAACCACCCGGGGCGCAGGTTGAGACCCAGTACTTC
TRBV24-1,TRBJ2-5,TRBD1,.,CATSVTGNQETQYF,TGTGCCACCAGTGTGACAGGGAACCAAGAGACCCAGTACTTC
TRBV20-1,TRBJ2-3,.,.,CSARAQKDTQYF,TGCAGTGCTAGGGCCCAGAAAGATACGCAGTATTTT
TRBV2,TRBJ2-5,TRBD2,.,CASRRLAGVETQYF,TGTGCCAGCAGAAGACTAGCGGGGGTGGAGACCCAGTACTTC
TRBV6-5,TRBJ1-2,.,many,CASSRTTPSVSGYTF,TGTGCCAGCAGTCGAACCACCCCCTCAGTGAGTGGCTACACCTTC
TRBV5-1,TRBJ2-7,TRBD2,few,CASRPTSGSYEQYF,TGCGCCAGCAGACCTACTAGCGGATCCTACGAGCAGTACTTC
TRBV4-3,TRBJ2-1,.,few,CASSHAYRGSYNEQFF,TGCGCCAGCAGCCACGCCTACCGGGGCTCCTACAATGAGCAGTTCTTC
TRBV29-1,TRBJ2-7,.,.,CSVVAVAEQYF,TGCAGCGTTGTGGCAGTCGCCGAGCAGTACTTC
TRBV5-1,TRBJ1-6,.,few,CASSLGGSRDSPLHF,TGCGCCAGCAGCTTGGGGGGCAGCCGGGATTCACCCCTCCACTTT
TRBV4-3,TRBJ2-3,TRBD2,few,CASSQHYRAGEADTQYF,TGCGCCAGCAGCCAACATTACCGAGCGGGGGAGGCAGATACGCAGTATTTT
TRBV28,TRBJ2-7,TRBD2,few,CASSLRTSGTYEQYF,TGTGCCAGCAGTCTAAGGACTAGCGGGACCTACGAGCAGTACTTC
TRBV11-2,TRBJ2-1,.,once,CASSLTPGAGIYNEQFF,TGTGCCAGCAGCTTAACCCCGGGGGCCGGAATCTACAATGAGCAGTTCTTC
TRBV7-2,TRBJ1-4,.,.,CASSLTFGGGGEKLFF,TGTGCCAGCAGCTTAACTTTTGGAGGGGGTGGCGAAAAACTGTTTTTT
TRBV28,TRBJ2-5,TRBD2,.,CASSLLAGEDQETQYF,TGTGCCAGCAGTTTACTAGCGGGAGAGGATCAAGAGACCCAGTACTTC
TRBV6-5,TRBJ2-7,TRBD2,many,CASSYSGTSGSGEQYF,TGTGCCAGCAGTTACTCCGGGACTAGCGGGAGCGGCGAGCAGTACTTC
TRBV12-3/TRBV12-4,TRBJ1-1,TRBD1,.,CASSSTGWFTEAFF,TGTGCCAGCAGTTCGACAGGGTGGTTCACTGAAGCTTTCTTT
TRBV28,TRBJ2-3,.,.,CATVGATQYF,TGTGCCACGGTGGGGGCGACGCAGTATTTT
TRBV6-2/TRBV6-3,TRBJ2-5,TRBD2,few,CASSQSGPGLAGKKETQYF,TGTGCCAGCAGTCAATCTGGTCCGGGACTAGCGGGAAAAAAAGAGACCCAGTACTTC
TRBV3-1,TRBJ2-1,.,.,CASSKTASYNEQFF,TGTGCCAGCTCCAAGACGGCCTCCTACAATGAGCAGTTCTTC
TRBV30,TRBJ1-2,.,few,CAWSVEGYGYTF,TGTGCCTGGAGTGTAGAAGGGTATGGCTACACCTTC